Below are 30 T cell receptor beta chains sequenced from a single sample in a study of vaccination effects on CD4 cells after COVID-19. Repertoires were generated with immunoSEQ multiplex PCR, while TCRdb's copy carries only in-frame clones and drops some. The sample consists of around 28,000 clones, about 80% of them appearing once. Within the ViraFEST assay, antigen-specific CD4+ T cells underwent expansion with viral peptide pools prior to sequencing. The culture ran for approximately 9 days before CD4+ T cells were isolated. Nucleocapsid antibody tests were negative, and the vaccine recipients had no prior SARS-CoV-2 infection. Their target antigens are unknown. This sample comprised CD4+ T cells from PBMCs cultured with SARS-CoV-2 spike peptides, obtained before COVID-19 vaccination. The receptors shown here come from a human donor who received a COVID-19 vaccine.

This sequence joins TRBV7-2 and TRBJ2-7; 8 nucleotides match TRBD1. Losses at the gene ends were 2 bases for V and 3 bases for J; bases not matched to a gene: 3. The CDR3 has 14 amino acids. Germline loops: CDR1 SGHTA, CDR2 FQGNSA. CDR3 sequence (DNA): TGTGCCAGCAGCTTATTGACAGGGGACTACGAGCAGTACTTC. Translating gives CASSLLTGDYEQYF. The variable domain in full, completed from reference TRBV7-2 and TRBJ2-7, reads GAGVSQSPSNKVTEKGKDVELRCDPISGHTALYWYRQSLGQGLEFLIYFQGNSAPDKSGLPSDRFSAERTGGSVSTLTIQRTQQEDSAVYLCASSLLTGDYEQYFGPGTRLTVT.

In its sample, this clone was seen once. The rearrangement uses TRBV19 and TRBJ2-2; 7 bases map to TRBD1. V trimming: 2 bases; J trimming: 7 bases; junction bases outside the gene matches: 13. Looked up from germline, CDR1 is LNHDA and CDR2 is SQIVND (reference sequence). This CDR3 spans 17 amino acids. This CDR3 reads CASSITLPRQGIGELFF. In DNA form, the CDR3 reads TGTGCCAGTAGTATAACCTTACCGAGACAGGGCATCGGGGAGCTGTTTTTT.

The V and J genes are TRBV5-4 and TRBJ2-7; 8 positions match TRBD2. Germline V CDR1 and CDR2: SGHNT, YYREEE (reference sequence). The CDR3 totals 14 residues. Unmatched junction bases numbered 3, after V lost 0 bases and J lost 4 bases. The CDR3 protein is CASSLAGGRYEQYF. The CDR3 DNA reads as TGTGCCAGCAGCTTGGCAGGCGGGAGGTACGAGCAGTACTTC.

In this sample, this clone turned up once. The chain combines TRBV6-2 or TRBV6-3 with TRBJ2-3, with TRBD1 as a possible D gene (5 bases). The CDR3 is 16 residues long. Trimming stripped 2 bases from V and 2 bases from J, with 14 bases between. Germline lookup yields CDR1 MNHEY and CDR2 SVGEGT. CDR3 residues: CASSYPVGHPTDTQYF. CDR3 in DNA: TGTGCCAGCAGTTACCCAGTAGGACACCCCACAGATACGCAGTATTTT.

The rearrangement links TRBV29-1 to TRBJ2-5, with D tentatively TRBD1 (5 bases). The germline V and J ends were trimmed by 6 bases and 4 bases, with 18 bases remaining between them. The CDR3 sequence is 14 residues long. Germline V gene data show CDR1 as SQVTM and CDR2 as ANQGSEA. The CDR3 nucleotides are TGCAGCGTCCATCCCAGGGCCTTGCGAGAGACCCAGTACTTC. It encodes CSVHPRALRETQYF.

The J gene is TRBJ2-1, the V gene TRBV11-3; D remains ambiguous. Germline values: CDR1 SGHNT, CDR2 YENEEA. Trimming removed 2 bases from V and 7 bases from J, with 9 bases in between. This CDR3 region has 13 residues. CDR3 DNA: TGTGCCAGCAGCTTAACGACCCTTAATGAGCAGTTCTTC. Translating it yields CASSLTTLNEQFF.

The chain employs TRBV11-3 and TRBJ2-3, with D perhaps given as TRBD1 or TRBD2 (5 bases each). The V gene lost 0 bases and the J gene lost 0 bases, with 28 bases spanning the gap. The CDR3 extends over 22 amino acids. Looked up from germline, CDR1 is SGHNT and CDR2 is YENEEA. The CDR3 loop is CASSLDLTGKMARGPSTDTQYF. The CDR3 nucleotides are TGTGCCAGCAGCTTAGACCTAACGGGGAAAATGGCGAGGGGACCTAGCACAGATACGCAGTATTTT.

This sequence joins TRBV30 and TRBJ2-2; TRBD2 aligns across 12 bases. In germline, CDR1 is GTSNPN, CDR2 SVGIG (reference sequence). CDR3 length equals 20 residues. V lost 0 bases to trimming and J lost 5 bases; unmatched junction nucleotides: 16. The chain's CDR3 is CAWSVRSTSGSPGVTGELFF. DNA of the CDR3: TGTGCCTGGAGTGTAAGGTCGACTAGCGGGAGTCCGGGGGTAACCGGGGAGCTGTTTTTT.

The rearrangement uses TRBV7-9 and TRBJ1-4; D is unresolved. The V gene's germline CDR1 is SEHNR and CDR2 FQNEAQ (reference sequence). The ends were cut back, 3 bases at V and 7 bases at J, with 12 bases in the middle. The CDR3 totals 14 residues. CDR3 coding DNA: TGTGCCAGCAGCTTCGGAGGAGGATTTGAAAAACTGTTTTTT. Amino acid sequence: CASSFGGGFEKLFF.

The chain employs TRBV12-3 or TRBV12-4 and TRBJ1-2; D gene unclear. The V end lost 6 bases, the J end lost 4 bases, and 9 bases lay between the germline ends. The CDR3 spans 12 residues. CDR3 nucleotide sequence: TGTGCCAGCAGCCCAGGTTTCTATGGCTACACCTTC. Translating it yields CASSPGFYGYTF.

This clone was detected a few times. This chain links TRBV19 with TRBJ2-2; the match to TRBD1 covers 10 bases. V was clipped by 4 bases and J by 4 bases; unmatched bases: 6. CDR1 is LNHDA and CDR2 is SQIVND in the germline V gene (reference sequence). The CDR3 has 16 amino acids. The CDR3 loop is CASSTGTGVGTGELFF. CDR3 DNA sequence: TGTGCCAGTAGTACCGGGACAGGGGTCGGCACCGGGGAGCTGTTTTTT.

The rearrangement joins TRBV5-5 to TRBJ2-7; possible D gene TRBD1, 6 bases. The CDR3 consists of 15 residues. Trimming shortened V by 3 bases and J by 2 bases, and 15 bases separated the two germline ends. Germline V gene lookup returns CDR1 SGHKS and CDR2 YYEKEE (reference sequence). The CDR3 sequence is CASSSQGHAAYEQYF. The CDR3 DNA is TGTGCCAGCAGCTCCCAGGGGCATGCTGCCTACGAGCAGTACTTC.

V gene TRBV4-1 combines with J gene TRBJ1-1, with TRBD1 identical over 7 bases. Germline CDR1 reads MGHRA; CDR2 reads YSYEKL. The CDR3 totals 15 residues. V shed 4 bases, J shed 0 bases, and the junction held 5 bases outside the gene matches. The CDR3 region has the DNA TGCGCCAGCAGCCGGCAGGGGGGACTGAACACTGAAGCTTTCTTT. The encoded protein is CASSRQGGLNTEAFF.

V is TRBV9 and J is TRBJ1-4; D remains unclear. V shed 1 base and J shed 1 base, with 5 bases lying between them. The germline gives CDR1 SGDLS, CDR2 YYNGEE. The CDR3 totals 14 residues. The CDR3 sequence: CASSVRVTNEKLFF. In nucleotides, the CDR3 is TGTGCCAGCAGCGTACGCGTAACTAATGAAAAACTGTTTTTT.

This chain's CDR3 is CASSQDIGGLEAFF. CDR3 nucleotide sequence: TGTGCCAGCAGCCAAGATATCGGGGGTCTTGAAGCTTTCTTT. The V call is TRBV3-1 (or the pseudogene TRBV3-2), the J call TRBJ1-1; TRBD1 is a possible D gene (5 bases). The CDR3 covers 14 residues. V lost 0 bases, J lost 7 bases, and 12 bases lay in between. Germline V gives CDR1 LGHDT, CDR2 YNNKEL (reference sequence).

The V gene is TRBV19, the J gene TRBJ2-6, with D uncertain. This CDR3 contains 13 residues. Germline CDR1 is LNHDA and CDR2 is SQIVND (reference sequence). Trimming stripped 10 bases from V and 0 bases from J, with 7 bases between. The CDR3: CATHNSGANVLTF. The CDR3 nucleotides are TGTGCCACTCACAACTCTGGGGCCAACGTCCTGACTTTC.

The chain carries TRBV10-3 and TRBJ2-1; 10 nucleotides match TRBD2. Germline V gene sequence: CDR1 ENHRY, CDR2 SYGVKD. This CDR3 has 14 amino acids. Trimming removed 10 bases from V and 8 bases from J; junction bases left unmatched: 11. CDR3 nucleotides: TGTGCCACGACCCCTAGCGGGAGAGTCCATGAGCAGTTCTTC. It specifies CATTPSGRVHEQFF.

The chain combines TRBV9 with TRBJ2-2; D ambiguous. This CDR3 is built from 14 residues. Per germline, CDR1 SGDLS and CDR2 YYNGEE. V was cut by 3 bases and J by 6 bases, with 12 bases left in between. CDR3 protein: CASSASGGAGELFF. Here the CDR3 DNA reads TGTGCCAGCAGCGCCTCGGGTGGGGCCGGGGAGCTGTTTTTT.

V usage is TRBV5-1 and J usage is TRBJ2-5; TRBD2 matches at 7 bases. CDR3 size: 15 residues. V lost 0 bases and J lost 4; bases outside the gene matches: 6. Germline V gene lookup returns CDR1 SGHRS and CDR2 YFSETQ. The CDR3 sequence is CASSLAGGSGETQYF. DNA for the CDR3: TGCGCCAGCAGCTTGGCGGGCGGGAGTGGAGAGACCCAGTACTTC.

The CDR3 sequence is CASRAQVGDYGYTF. CDR3 nucleotides: TGTGCCAGCAGGGCCCAGGTTGGGGACTATGGCTACACCTTC. The chain uses TRBV6-5 and TRBJ1-2; D not resolved. The length of the CDR3 is 14 residues. V gave up 6 bases and J gave up 3 bases, with 14 bases separating them. From germline, CDR1 is MNHEY and CDR2 SVGAGI.

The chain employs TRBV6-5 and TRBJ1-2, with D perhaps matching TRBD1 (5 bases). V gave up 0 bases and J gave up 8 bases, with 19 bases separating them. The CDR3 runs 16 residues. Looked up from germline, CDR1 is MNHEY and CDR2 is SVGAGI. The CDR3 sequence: CASSYSQGRGLGGYTF. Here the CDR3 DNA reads TGTGCCAGCAGTTACTCGCAGGGAAGGGGACTGGGAGGCTACACCTTC.

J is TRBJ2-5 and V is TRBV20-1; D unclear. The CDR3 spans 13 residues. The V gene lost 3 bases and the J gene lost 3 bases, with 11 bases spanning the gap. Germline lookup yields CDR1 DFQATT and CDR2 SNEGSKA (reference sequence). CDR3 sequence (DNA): TGCAGTGCTAGTTATGAGACAAAAGAGACCCAGTACTTC. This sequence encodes CSASYETKETQYF.

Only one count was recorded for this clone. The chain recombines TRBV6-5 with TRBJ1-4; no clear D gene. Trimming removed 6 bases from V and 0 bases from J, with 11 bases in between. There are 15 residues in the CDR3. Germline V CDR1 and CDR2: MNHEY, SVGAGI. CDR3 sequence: CASSHGSATNEKLFF. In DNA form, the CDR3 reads TGTGCCAGCAGCCACGGGTCTGCAACTAATGAAAAACTGTTTTTT.

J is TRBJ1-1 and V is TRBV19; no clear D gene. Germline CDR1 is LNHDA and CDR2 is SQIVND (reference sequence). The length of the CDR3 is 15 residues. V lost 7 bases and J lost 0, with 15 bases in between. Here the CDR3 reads CASKNLRVLNTEAFF. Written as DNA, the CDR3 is TGTGCCAGTAAGAATTTGAGGGTCCTGAACACTGAAGCTTTCTTT. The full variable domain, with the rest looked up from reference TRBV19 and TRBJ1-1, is DGGITQSPKYLFRKEGQNVTLSCEQNLNHDAMYWYRQDPGQGLRLIYYSQIVNDFQKGDIAEGYSVSREKKESFPLTVTSAQKNPTAFYLCASKNLRVLNTEAFFGQGTRLTVV.

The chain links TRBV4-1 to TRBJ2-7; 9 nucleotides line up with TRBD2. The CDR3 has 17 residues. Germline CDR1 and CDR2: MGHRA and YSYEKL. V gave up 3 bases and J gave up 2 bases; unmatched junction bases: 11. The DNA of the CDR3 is TGCGCCAGCAGCCAGGAGTTAGCGGGGGCCGCGGCCTACGAGCAGTACTTC. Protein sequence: CASSQELAGAAAYEQYF.

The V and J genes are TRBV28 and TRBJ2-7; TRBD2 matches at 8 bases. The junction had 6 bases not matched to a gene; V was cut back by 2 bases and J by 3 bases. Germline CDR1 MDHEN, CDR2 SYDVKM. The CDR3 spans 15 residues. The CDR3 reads CASSLSGSSSYEQYF. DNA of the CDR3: TGTGCCAGCAGTTTAAGCGGGAGTAGTAGCTACGAGCAGTACTTC.

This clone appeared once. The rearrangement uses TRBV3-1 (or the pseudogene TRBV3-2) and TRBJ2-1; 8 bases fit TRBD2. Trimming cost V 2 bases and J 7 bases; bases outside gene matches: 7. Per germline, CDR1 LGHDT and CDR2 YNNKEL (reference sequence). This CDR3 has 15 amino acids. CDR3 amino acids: CASSQNTGGRNEQFF. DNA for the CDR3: TGTGCCAGCAGCCAAAATACGGGGGGGCGGAATGAGCAGTTCTTC.

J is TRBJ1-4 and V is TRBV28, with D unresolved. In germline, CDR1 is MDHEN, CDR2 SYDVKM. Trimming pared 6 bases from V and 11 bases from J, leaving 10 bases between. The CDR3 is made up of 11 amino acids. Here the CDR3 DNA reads TGTGCCAGCAGGGAATCTGCCAAACTGTTTTTT. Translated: CASRESAKLFF.

CDR3 amino acids: CAWRDKSRGFFYGYTF. The CDR3 coding sequence is TGTGCCTGGAGGGACAAAAGCAGGGGGTTTTTCTATGGCTACACCTTC. The chain recombines TRBV30 with TRBJ1-2; TRBD1 matches 7 bases. Germline values: CDR1 GTSNPN, CDR2 SVGIG (reference sequence). V lost 3 bases and J lost 4; bases outside the gene matches: 14. CDR3 size: 16 residues.

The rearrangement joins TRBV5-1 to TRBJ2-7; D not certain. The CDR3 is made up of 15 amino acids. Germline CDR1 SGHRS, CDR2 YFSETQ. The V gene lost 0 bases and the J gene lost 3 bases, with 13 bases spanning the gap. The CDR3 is CASSLGTDHIYEQYF. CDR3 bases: TGCGCCAGCAGCTTGGGTACAGACCATATCTACGAGCAGTACTTC.